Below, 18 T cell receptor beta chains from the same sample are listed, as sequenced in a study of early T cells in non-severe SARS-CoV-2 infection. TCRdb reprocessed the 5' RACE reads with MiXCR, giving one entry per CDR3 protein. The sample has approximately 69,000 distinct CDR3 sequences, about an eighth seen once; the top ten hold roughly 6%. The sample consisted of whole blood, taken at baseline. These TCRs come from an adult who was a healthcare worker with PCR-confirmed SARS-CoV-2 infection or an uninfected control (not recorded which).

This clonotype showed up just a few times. CDR3 nucleotide sequence: TGTGCCACCAGTGCCAGGGGGGTAAATGAGCAGTTCTTC. Translated, it gives CATSARGVNEQFF. The chain couples TRBV24-1 to TRBJ2-1; weak D call: TRBD1 (7 bases). V was trimmed by 5 bases and J by 7 bases, leaving 11 bases between them. The CDR3 is 13 amino acids. The germline CDR1 and CDR2 sequences are KGHDR and SFDVKD.

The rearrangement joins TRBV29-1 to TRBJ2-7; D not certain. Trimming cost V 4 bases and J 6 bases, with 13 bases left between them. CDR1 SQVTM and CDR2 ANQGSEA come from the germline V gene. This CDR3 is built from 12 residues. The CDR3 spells CSVGAPNGEQYF. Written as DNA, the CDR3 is TGCAGCGTTGGGGCGCCCAACGGCGAGCAGTACTTC.

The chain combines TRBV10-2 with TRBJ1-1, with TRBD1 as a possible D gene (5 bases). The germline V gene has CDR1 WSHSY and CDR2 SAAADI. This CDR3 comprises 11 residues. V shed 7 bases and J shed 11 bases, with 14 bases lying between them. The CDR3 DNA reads TGCGCCAGCAACGGACACAATGGGGCTTTCTTT. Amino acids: CASNGHNGAFF.

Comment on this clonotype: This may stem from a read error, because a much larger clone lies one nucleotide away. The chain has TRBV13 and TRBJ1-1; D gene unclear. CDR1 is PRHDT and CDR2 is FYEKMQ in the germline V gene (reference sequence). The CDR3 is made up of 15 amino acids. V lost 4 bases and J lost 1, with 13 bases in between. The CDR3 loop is CASSYLGLPNTEAFF. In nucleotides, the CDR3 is TGTGCCAGCAGCTATCTGGGCTTACCGAACACTGAAGCTTTCTTT. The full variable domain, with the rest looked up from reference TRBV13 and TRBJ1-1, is AAGVIQSPRHLIKEKRETATLKCYPIPRHDTVYWYQQGPGQDPQFLISFYEKMQSDKGSIPDRFSAQQFSDYHSELNMSSLELGDSALYFCASSYLGLPNTEAFFGQGTRLTVV.

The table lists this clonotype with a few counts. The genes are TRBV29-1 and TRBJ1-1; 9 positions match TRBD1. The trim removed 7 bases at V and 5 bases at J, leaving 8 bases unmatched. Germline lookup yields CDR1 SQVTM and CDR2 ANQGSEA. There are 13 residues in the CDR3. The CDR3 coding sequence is TGCAGCGCGACCCAGACAGGGGGGACTGAAGCTTTCTTT. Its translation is CSATQTGGTEAFF.

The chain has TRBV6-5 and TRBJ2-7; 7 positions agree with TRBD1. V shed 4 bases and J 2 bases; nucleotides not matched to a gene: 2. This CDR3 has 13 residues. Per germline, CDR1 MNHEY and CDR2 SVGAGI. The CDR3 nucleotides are TGTGCCAGCAGTTTGGGGACAGCCTACGAGCAGTACTTC. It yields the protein CASSLGTAYEQYF.

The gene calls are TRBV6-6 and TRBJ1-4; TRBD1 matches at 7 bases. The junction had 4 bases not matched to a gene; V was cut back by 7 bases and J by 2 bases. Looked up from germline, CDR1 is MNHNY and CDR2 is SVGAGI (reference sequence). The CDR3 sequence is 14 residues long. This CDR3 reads CASIRDSTNEKLFF. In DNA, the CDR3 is TGTGCCAGCATCAGGGACAGTACTAATGAAAAACTGTTTTTT.

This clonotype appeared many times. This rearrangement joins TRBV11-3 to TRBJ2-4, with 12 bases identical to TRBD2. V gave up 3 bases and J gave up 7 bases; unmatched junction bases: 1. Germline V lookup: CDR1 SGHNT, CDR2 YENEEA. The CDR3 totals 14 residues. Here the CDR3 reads CASSLTSGSNIQYF. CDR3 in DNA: TGTGCCAGCAGCTTGACTAGCGGGAGTAACATTCAGTACTTC.

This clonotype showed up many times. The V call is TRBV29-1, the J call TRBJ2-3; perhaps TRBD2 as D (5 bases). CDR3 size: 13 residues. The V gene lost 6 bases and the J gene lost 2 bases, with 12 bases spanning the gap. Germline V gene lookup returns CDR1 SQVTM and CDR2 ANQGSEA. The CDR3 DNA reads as TGCAGCGTAAGAGGGTTGACCACAGATACGCAGTATTTT. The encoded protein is CSVRGLTTDTQYF.

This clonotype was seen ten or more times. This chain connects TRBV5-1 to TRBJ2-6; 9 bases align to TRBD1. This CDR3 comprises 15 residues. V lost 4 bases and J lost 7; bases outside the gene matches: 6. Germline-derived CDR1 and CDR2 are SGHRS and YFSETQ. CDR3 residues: CASSDTGGLANVLTF. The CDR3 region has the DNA TGCGCCAGCAGCGACACAGGGGGCCTTGCCAACGTCCTGACTTTC.

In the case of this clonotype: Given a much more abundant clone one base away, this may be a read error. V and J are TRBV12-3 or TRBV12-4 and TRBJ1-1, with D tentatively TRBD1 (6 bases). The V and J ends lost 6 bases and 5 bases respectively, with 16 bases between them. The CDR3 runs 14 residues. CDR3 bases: TGTGCCAGCAGATTATCGGGGGCATGGACTGAAGCTTTCTTT. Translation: CASRLSGAWTEAFF.

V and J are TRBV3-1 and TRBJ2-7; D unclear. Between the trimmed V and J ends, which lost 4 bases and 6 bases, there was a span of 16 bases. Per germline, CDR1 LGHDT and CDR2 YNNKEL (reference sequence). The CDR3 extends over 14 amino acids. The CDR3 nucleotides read TGTGCCAGCAGCCCCCGGCTAGTCCCGCTCGAGCAGTACTTC. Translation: CASSPRLVPLEQYF.

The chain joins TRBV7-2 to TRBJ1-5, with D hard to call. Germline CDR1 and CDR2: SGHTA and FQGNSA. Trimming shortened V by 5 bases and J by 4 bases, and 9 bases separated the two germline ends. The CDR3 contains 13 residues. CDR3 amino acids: CASSQRANQPQHF. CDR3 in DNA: TGTGCCAGCAGCCAACGGGCGAATCAGCCCCAGCATTTT.

In DNA, the CDR3 is TGTGCCAGCAGCTTATCGCTGACAGTCCGCGAGCAGTTCTTC. The encoded protein is CASSLSLTVREQFF. The V gene is TRBV7-2, the J gene TRBJ2-1; tentatively, D is TRBD1 (5 bases). The CDR3 length is 14 residues. Germline V CDR1 and CDR2: SGHTA, FQGNSA. Trimming stripped 2 bases from V and 10 bases from J, with 15 bases between.

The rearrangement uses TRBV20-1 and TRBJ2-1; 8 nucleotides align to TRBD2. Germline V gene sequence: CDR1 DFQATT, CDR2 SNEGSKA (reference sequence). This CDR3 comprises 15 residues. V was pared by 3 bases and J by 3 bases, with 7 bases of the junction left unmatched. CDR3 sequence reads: CSARDPSGGYNEQFF. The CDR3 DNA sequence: TGCAGTGCTAGGGACCCGAGCGGGGGCTACAATGAGCAGTTCTTC.

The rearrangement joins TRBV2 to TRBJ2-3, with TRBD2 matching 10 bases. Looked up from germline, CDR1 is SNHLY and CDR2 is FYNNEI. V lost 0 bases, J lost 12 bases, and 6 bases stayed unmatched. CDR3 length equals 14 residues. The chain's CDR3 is CASSEALAGAAQYF. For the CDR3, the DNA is TGTGCCAGCAGTGAAGCTCTAGCGGGGGCTGCTCAGTATTTT.

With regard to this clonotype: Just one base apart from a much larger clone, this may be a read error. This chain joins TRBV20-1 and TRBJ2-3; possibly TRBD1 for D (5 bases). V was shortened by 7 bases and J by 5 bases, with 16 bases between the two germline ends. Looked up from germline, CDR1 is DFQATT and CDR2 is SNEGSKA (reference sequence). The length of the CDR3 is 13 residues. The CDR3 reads CSVGASVLDTQYF. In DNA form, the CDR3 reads TGCAGTGTTGGGGCCAGCGTGTTAGATACGCAGTATTTT.

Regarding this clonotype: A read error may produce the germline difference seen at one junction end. DNA for the CDR3: TGTGCCAGCAGTGACTACGATGAGCAGTTCTTC. It specifies CASSDYDEQFF. This chain uses TRBV6-4 with TRBJ2-1, with D uncertain. This CDR3 has 11 amino acids. Germline V gives CDR1 MRHNA, CDR2 SNTAGT.